This TCR beta chain stems from a study of shared clonotypes between healthy human individuals. Study-level findings and limits: Memory subsets generally showed lower estimated richness than naive subsets. Clonotypes which were not shared had lower generation probabilities than clonotypes that all four donors shared.

Notes on this clone: Its specificity is unknown.

Splitting of each subset's genomic DNA was done evenly across several immunoSEQ plates. The repertoire was sequenced with immunoSEQ multiplex PCR; TCRdb's copy has only in-frame clones and lacks some. Of about 2.3 million clones in the sample, roughly 90% are singletons; the top ten hold about 0.36%. The authors divided CD4+ cells into CD45RA+ naive and CD45RA-negative memory subsets. The sequenced material came from naive CD4+ T cells from PBMCs. Specified subset: CD45RA+ positively selected. The clonotype comes from a man younger than 35 in good health. Some clones in this sample may be carry-over from other donors' samples.

The CDR3 sequence: CASSMDPGGDEQFF. The CDR3 bases are TGTGCCAGCTCCATGGACCCAGGTGGCGATGAGCAGTTCTTC. This chain links TRBV5-4 with TRBJ2-1, with D unclear. Germline loops: CDR1 SGHNT, CDR2 YYREEE (reference sequence). Trimming pared 7 bases from V and 8 bases from J, leaving 19 bases between. The CDR3 length is 14 residues.